This T cell receptor beta chain is drawn from a study of T cells after yellow fever vaccination. At least ten counts were recorded for this clonotype. Its antigen is unknown. The study, taken as a whole, reports: Detected again after the booster were most primary-vaccination clones, at 95% to 96% CD4 and approximately 87% CD8.

Between the trimmed V and J ends, which lost 4 bases and 1 base, there was a span of 12 bases. Germline V gene data show CDR1 as SGHRS and CDR2 as YFSETQ. This CDR3 has 15 residues. A 5'RACE template-switching step, the method used to make TCR cDNA, added a universal primer site and UMIs. TCRdb ran MiXCR on the 5' RACE reads and lists one entry per CDR3 protein. The sample carries a few hundred thousand distinct CDR3 sequences, over 4% recorded once. The V and J genes are TRBV5-1 and TRBJ1-5; tentative D call: TRBD1 (5 bases). This specimen was PBMCs, taken 5 days after the yellow fever booster vaccination. The source is a man aged 18 to 30 who received the YFV17D yellow fever vaccine. The CDR3 nucleotides read TGCGCCAGCAGCGCGTTTTGGGGCAGCAATCAGCCCCAGCATTTT. This translates into CASSAFWGSNQPQHF.